Following are 24 T cell receptor beta chains from one sample sequenced in a study of blood T cell repertoires in COVID-19. Assay used: immunoSEQ multiplex PCR; TCRdb lists only in-frame clones, some missing. The table records tens of thousands of clones, more than 75% of them present only once. The sample was peripheral blood. The source is a human donor in a cohort sampled during active COVID-19.

The chain carries TRBV5-1 and TRBJ2-7; tentatively, D is TRBD2 (5 bases). V dropped 2 bases and J dropped 8 bases, with 11 bases sitting between them. The CDR3 spans 12 residues. Per the germline V gene, CDR1 is SGHRS and CDR2 is YFSETQ. CDR3: CASSLTSHQQYF. Here the CDR3 DNA reads TGCGCCAGCAGCTTAACTAGTCACCAGCAGTACTTC.

The chain recombines TRBV5-1 with TRBJ2-6; perhaps TRBD1 as D (6 bases). V lost 0 bases and J lost 1, with 11 bases in between. CDR3 size: 17 residues. Germline lookup yields CDR1 SGHRS and CDR2 YFSETQ. CDR3 nucleotides: TGCGCCAGCAGCTTGGTGGCAGGGGTATCTGGGGCCAACGTCCTGACTTTC. It encodes CASSLVAGVSGANVLTF.

V usage is TRBV27 and J usage is TRBJ1-5, with D perhaps matching TRBD1 (5 bases). The CDR3 covers 14 residues. CDR1 and CDR2 from the germline V gene are MNHEY and SMNVEV (reference sequence). V was trimmed by 5 bases and J by 9 bases, leaving 17 bases between them. The DNA for the CDR3 is TGTGCCAGCAGTCCCATGGGGCCTCCAGGGCCCCAGCATTTT. This gives the protein CASSPMGPPGPQHF.

This clone was seen repeatedly, ten times or more. This chain links TRBV19 with TRBJ2-2; 15 bases fit TRBD2. Germline assignment: CDR1 LNHDA and CDR2 SQIVND (reference sequence). With V trimmed by 5 bases and J by 6 bases, 7 bases remained unmatched. This CDR3 spans 17 amino acids. The CDR3 coding sequence is TGTGCCAGTAGTGAGAGGACTAGCGGGAGGGCCGCCGGGGAGCTGTTTTTT. This sequence encodes CASSERTSGRAAGELFF. Complete variable domain (other parts from reference TRBV19 and TRBJ2-2): DGGITQSPKYLFRKEGQNVTLSCEQNLNHDAMYWYRQDPGQGLRLIYYSQIVNDFQKGDIAEGYSVSREKKESFPLTVTSAQKNPTAFYLCASSERTSGRAAGELFFGEGSRLTVL.

The rearrangement uses TRBV3-1 (or the pseudogene TRBV3-2) and TRBJ1-6, with a weak D call TRBD1 (6 bases). Looked up from germline, CDR1 is LGHDT and CDR2 is YNNKEL (reference sequence). The V gene lost 2 bases and the J gene lost 1 base, with 9 bases spanning the gap. This CDR3 contains 16 residues. The DNA for the CDR3 is TGTGCCAGCAGCCAACAGGGGTGGTCCTATAATTCACCCCTCCACTTT. Its protein is CASSQQGWSYNSPLHF.

The V and J genes are TRBV19 and TRBJ2-3; 7 positions match TRBD2. CDR1 LNHDA and CDR2 SQIVND come from the germline V gene (reference sequence). V trimming: 1 base; J trimming: 2 bases; junction bases outside the gene matches: 12. This CDR3 has 18 amino acids. The CDR3 is CASSIGLGLPNPTDTQYF. The CDR3 DNA reads TGTGCCAGTAGTATAGGCCTGGGACTACCAAACCCCACAGATACGCAGTATTTT.

The rearrangement joins TRBV19 to TRBJ1-2, with 8 bases lining up with TRBD1. This CDR3 comprises 12 residues. The trim removed 6 bases at V and 5 bases at J, leaving 2 bases unmatched. CDR1 LNHDA and CDR2 SQIVND come from the germline V gene (reference sequence). CDR3 DNA: TGTGCCAGTAGGAGGACAGGGTATGGCTACACCTTC. As protein: CASRRTGYGYTF.

The count of this clone is one. The chain couples TRBV28 to TRBJ1-4; no clear D gene. The germline V and J ends were trimmed by 5 bases and 7 bases, with 14 bases remaining between them. From germline, CDR1 is MDHEN and CDR2 SYDVKM. This CDR3 region has 14 residues. The DNA of the CDR3 is TGTGCCAGCAGTGCCGGGTCACTCGGTGAAAAACTGTTTTTT. This codes for CASSAGSLGEKLFF.

CDR3 loop: CASSRQTSGNSYEQYF. The CDR3 coding sequence is TGTGCCAGCAGCCGTCAGACTAGCGGTAACTCCTACGAGCAGTACTTC. The chain uses TRBV7-9 and TRBJ2-7; 9 nucleotides agree with TRBD2. The CDR3 totals 16 residues. Germline loops: CDR1 SEHNR, CDR2 FQNEAQ (reference sequence). V lost 5 bases, J lost 0 bases, and 8 bases stayed unmatched.

The V call is TRBV28, the J call TRBJ2-5, with D hard to call. This CDR3 contains 15 residues. The germline V gene has CDR1 MDHEN and CDR2 SYDVKM. Trimming took 5 bases from V and 1 from J, leaving 14 bases between them. The CDR3 region has the DNA TGTGCCAGCAGTCCTTTGGCGGCTACCCAAGAGACCCAGTACTTC. Residues: CASSPLAATQETQYF.

This chain connects TRBV27 to TRBJ2-5, with 11 bases fitting TRBD2. Trimming cost V 5 bases and J 5 bases; bases outside gene matches: 16. There are 18 residues in the CDR3. Germline CDR1 reads MNHEY; CDR2 reads SMNVEV (reference sequence). The CDR3 region is CASSTSTELAGVWETQYF. CDR3 in DNA: TGTGCCAGCAGTACCTCCACTGAACTAGCGGGAGTATGGGAGACCCAGTACTTC.

The chain couples TRBV5-1 to TRBJ2-1; tentatively, D is TRBD2 (6 bases). V gave up 0 bases and J gave up 5 bases, with 12 bases separating them. This CDR3 is 15 amino acids long. Per the germline V gene, CDR1 is SGHRS and CDR2 is YFSETQ. The CDR3 DNA sequence: TGCGCCAGCAGCTTGGAGGCGGGATCTAACAATGAGCAGTTCTTC. This codes for CASSLEAGSNNEQFF.

The rearrangement joins TRBV30 to TRBJ1-4; possibly TRBD1 for D (5 bases). The V and J ends lost 0 bases and 2 bases respectively, with 10 bases between them. Germline loops: CDR1 GTSNPN, CDR2 SVGIG (reference sequence). The CDR3 runs to 15 residues. This CDR3 is CAWSVVRGTNEKLFF. The CDR3 nucleotides read TGTGCCTGGAGTGTGGTAAGGGGCACTAATGAAAAACTGTTTTTT.

V usage is TRBV6-5 and J usage is TRBJ2-5, with D possibly matching TRBD2 (6 bases). V gave up 9 bases and J gave up 2 bases, with 19 bases separating them. Germline V gives CDR1 MNHEY, CDR2 SVGAGI. The CDR3 runs 15 residues. For the CDR3, the DNA is TGTGCCAGTGACCCGCGGGGACGCCGTCAAGAGACCCAGTACTTC. Encoded protein: CASDPRGRRQETQYF.

The chain has TRBV5-6 and TRBJ1-3; 7 bases are a match to TRBD1. The junction had 8 bases not matched to a gene; V was cut back by 3 bases and J by 5 bases. The CDR3 is 15 residues long. The germline gives CDR1 SGHDT, CDR2 YYEEEE. In DNA, the CDR3 is TGTGCCAGCAGCTGGAACAGGGGCTCGAGAAACACCATATATTTT. Translating gives CASSWNRGSRNTIYF.

This sequence joins TRBV18 and TRBJ2-5, with a weak D call TRBD2 (7 bases). This CDR3 is 14 amino acids long. Germline V gives CDR1 KGHSH, CDR2 LQKENI. V lost 6 bases, J lost 5 bases, and 16 bases lay in between. The CDR3: CASSGGGLRETQYF. The CDR3 DNA sequence: TGTGCCAGCTCGGGCGGGGGCCTCCGGGAGACCCAGTACTTC.

The chain joins TRBV7-8 to TRBJ1-2; 9 bases map to TRBD1. The CDR3 sequence is 21 residues long. V lost 1 base, J lost 3 bases, and 21 bases stayed unmatched. Germline V gives CDR1 SGHVS, CDR2 FQNEAQ. This chain's CDR3 is CASSLGRGRTGEVGQDYGYTF. CDR3 DNA: TGTGCCAGCAGCTTAGGAAGGGGAAGGACAGGGGAAGTTGGGCAGGACTATGGCTACACCTTC.

The rearrangement joins TRBV27 to TRBJ2-2; 9 nucleotides agree with TRBD2. This CDR3 spans 18 amino acids. With 5 bases clipped from V and 1 base from J, the junction kept 11 bases outside the gene matches. The germline V gene has CDR1 MNHEY and CDR2 SMNVEV (reference sequence). The CDR3 DNA is TGTGCCAGCAGTGACCCAGGAATAGCGGGAGAGAACACCGGGGAGCTGTTTTTT. It codes for CASSDPGIAGENTGELFF.

This sequence joins TRBV19 and TRBJ1-1, with D uncertain. The ends were cut back, 9 bases at V and 2 bases at J, with 19 bases in the middle. Germline lookup yields CDR1 LNHDA and CDR2 SQIVND (reference sequence). The CDR3 length is 15 residues. The CDR3 loop is CASDEGEGYNTEAFF. The CDR3 DNA reads as TGTGCCAGCGATGAGGGCGAAGGCTATAACACTGAAGCTTTCTTT.

This chain connects TRBV14 to TRBJ2-1; 15 bases are shared with TRBD2. CDR3 length: 17 amino acids. Germline V gene sequence: CDR1 SGHDN, CDR2 FVKESK. Trimming removed 6 bases from V and 12 bases from J; junction bases left unmatched: 15. In DNA, the CDR3 is TGTGCCAGCAGTCGTACTGGACTAGCGGGAGGGCAGGTAGGGCAGTTCTTC. Translated, it gives CASSRTGLAGGQVGQFF.

The chain links TRBV6-6 to TRBJ2-7, with TRBD1 identical over 9 bases. This CDR3 is built from 12 residues. Germline trimming cut 6 bases from V and 3 bases from J; bases unmatched to any gene: 0. Germline V gene sequence: CDR1 MNHNY, CDR2 SVGAGI (reference sequence). The CDR3 loop reads CASRDRGYEQYF. DNA for the CDR3: TGTGCCAGCAGGGACAGGGGCTACGAGCAGTACTTC.

J is TRBJ1-6 and V is TRBV18, with D unclear. CDR1 is KGHSH, CDR2 LQKENI, per germline. Trimming took 3 bases from V and 0 from J, leaving 6 bases between them. The CDR3 consists of 15 residues. The CDR3 DNA follows: TGTGCCAGCTCACCGCGGGACTCCTATAATTCACCCCTCCACTTT. Translating gives CASSPRDSYNSPLHF. The entire variable domain, with the rest obtained from reference TRBV18 and TRBJ1-6, is as follows: NAGVMQNPRHLVRRRGQEARLRCSPMKGHSHVYWYRQLPEEGLKFMVYLQKENIIDESGMPKERFSAEFPKEGPSILRIQQVVRGDSAAYFCASSPRDSYNSPLHFGNGTRLTVT.

CDR3 DNA: TGTGCCAGTAGTCGCCAGGGCTGGAACACTGAAGCTTTCTTT. Protein sequence: CASSRQGWNTEAFF. The gene calls are TRBV19 and TRBJ1-1; possible D gene TRBD1, 5 bases. CDR1 and CDR2 from the germline V gene are LNHDA and SQIVND (reference sequence). The CDR3 length is 14 residues. Trimming shortened V by 5 bases and J by 1 base, and 11 bases separated the two germline ends.

The CDR3 coding sequence is TGTGCCAGCAGCCAAGGTTGGAGGGGAGGGCGCACAGATACGCAGTATTTT. This gives the protein CASSQGWRGGRTDTQYF. The chain is built from TRBV14 and TRBJ2-3, with 7 positions matching TRBD2. V gave up 1 base and J gave up 1 base; unmatched junction bases: 8. This CDR3 region has 17 residues. Germline CDR1 is SGHDN and CDR2 is FVKESK.